The present entry profiles one T cell receptor beta chain with its context. Its antigen is unknown. The data belong to a study of cytomegalovirus exposure and HLA in healthy donors. Study-wide findings and caveats: Follow-up analysis later connected one missense variant in DCLRE1C with trimming of TCR beta V- and J-genes. Associated with HLA alleles at 0.05 false discovery rate in a later analysis were some 18,000 TCR beta sequences. Within the data, a cluster of highly shared sequence variants was likely a sequencing artifact.

Germline V gene data show CDR1 as MGHRA and CDR2 as YSYEKL. There are 17 residues in the CDR3. J was trimmed by 3 bases and V by 4 bases; bases with no gene match: 9. Primers for the PCR totalled 60 Vbeta and 13 Jbeta. The repertoire was sequenced with immunoSEQ multiplex PCR; TCRdb's copy has only in-frame clones and lacks some. The sample totals over 30,000 clones; its top ten clones hold approximately 4.5%. Donors had nominal health at sampling but likely had unrecorded immune exposures. The TCR originated in a woman aged 35 to 49 in good health and CMV-seropositive. The sequenced material came from PBMCs. The chain combines TRBV4-1 with TRBJ2-3; 11 nucleotides line up with TRBD1. The CDR3 coding sequence is TGCGCCAGCAGCCCCCTAAGGGGGACAGGGGGAACAGATACGCAGTATTTT. Protein: CASSPLRGTGGTDTQYF.